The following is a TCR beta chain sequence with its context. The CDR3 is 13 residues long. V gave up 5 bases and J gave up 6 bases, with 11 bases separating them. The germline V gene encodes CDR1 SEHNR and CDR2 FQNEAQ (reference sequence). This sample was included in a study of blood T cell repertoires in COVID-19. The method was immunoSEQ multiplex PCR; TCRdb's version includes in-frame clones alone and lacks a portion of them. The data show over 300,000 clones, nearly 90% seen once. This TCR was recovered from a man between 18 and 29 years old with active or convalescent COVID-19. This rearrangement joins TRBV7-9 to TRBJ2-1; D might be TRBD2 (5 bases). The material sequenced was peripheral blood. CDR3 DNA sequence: TGTGCCAGCAGCCCAGAGGGCGGCAATGAGCAGTTCTTC. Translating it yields CASSPEGGNEQFF.